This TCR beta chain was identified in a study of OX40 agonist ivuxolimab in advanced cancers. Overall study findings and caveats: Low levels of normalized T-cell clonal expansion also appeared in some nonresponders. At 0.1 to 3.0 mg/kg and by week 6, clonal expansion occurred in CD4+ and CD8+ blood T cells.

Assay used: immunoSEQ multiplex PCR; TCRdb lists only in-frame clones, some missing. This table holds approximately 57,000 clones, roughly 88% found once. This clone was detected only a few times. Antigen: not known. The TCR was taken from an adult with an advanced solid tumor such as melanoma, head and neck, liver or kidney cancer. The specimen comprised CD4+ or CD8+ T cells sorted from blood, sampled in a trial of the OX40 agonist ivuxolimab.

CDR3 bases: TGCGCCAGCAGTCGACTAGCGGGAGACGCAGATACGCAGTATTTT. Translation: CASSRLAGDADTQYF. This chain links TRBV4-1 with TRBJ2-3; 12 bases align to TRBD2. The CDR3 consists of 15 residues. The V segment lost 6 bases and the J segment 4 bases; nucleotides outside the gene matches: 5. Looked up from germline, CDR1 is MGHRA and CDR2 is YSYEKL.